Each of the 28 T cell receptor beta chains below was sequenced from the same sample in a study of cytomegalovirus exposure and HLA in healthy donors. PCR amplification relied on 60 Vbeta primers (plus 13 Jbeta primers). Clones were read by immunoSEQ multiplex PCR, and TCRdb kept only the in-frame ones, dropping some. This sample has some 190,000 clones; 75% to 90% occur once, and the top ten carry more than 1%. The material sequenced was PBMCs. Receptors were obtained from a boy between 2 and 10 years old in good health and CMV-seronegative.

The chain joins TRBV5-6 to TRBJ1-1; the D gene is possibly TRBD1 (6 bases). The CDR3 runs to 12 residues. Germline-derived CDR1 and CDR2 are SGHDT and YYEEEE. V was shortened by 2 bases and J by 7 bases, with 9 bases between the two germline ends. This CDR3 is CASSLGDIEAFF. The CDR3 nucleotides read TGTGCCAGCAGCTTAGGGGACATTGAAGCTTTCTTT.

CDR3 sequence (DNA): TGCGCCAGCAGCTCACTTACTAGCGGGAGGATTGAGCAGTTCTTC. Translation gives CASSSLTSGRIEQFF. The V and J genes are TRBV5-1 and TRBJ2-1; TRBD2 matches at 12 bases. The V gene's germline CDR1 is SGHRS and CDR2 YFSETQ. Unmatched junction bases numbered 7, after V lost 3 bases and J lost 9 bases. The CDR3 contains 15 residues.

The V and J genes are TRBV5-1 and TRBJ2-1; 11 bases map to TRBD2. The germline V gene encodes CDR1 SGHRS and CDR2 YFSETQ. The CDR3 is made up of 16 amino acids. With V trimmed by 4 bases and J by 2 bases, 5 bases remained unmatched. CDR3 in amino acids: CASSPIAGGTYNEQFF. The CDR3 region has the DNA TGCGCCAGCAGCCCTATAGCGGGAGGGACCTACAATGAGCAGTTCTTC. The full variable domain, in which reference TRBV5-1 and TRBJ2-1 provide the parts outside the CDR3, is KAGVTQTPRYLIKTRGQQVTLSCSPISGHRSVSWYQQTPGQGLQFLFEYFSETQRNKGNFPGRFSGRQFSNSRSEMNVSTLELGDSALYLCASSPIAGGTYNEQFFGPGTRLTVL.

The chain links TRBV9 to TRBJ1-2, with 7 positions matching TRBD1. The CDR3 extends over 13 amino acids. Germline CDR1 and CDR2: SGDLS and YYNGEE. After removal of 6 bases from V and 3 bases from J, the junction contained 5 bases not matched to a gene. CDR3 loop: CASKNDRDYGYTF. The CDR3 DNA reads TGTGCCAGCAAAAACGACAGGGACTATGGCTACACCTTC.

This chain connects TRBV6-1 to TRBJ2-4; 9 nucleotides line up with TRBD1. This CDR3 has 13 amino acids. The J segment lost 8 bases and the V segment lost 3 bases, leaving 2 bases of the junction unmatched. Germline values: CDR1 MNHNS, CDR2 SASEGT. CDR3 sequence reads: CASSDRDRDIQYF. The CDR3, as DNA: TGTGCCAGCAGTGACCGGGACAGGGACATTCAGTACTTC.

The rearrangement links TRBV4-3 to TRBJ1-1; D is perhaps TRBD1 (5 bases). This CDR3 spans 17 amino acids. Trimming removed 2 bases from V and 3 bases from J, with 19 bases in between. CDR1 LGHNA and CDR2 YSLEER come from the germline V gene. CDR3 nucleotides: TGCGCCAGCAGCCAAAGGGGCTCGGGGGACCGAGACACTGAAGCTTTCTTT. It specifies CASSQRGSGDRDTEAFF.

The V call is TRBV27, the J call TRBJ2-4; D gene uncertain. The CDR3 extends over 15 amino acids. V dropped 1 base and J dropped 6 bases, with 13 bases sitting between them. Germline V gene sequence: CDR1 MNHEY, CDR2 SMNVEV (reference sequence). The CDR3: CASSLFIGSSNIQYF. The CDR3 nucleotides are TGTGCCAGCAGTTTATTTATCGGTTCTTCAAACATTCAGTACTTC.

The V gene is TRBV9, the J gene TRBJ1-1, with 9 bases lining up with TRBD1. Germline V gene lookup returns CDR1 SGDLS and CDR2 YYNGEE. The CDR3 consists of 15 residues. V shed 4 bases and J 4 bases; nucleotides not matched to a gene: 8. In nucleotides, the CDR3 is TGTGCCAGCAGCCCTACGGGACAGGGTGGCACTGAAGCTTTCTTT. This sequence encodes CASSPTGQGGTEAFF.

V gene TRBV7-8 combines with J gene TRBJ2-3, with 8 bases fitting TRBD1. The CDR3 contains 16 residues. V lost 7 bases, J lost 0 bases, and 9 bases stayed unmatched. In germline, CDR1 is SGHVS, CDR2 FQNEAQ. The CDR3: CASNPGGLGSTDTQYF. The DNA of the CDR3 is TGTGCCAGCAACCCAGGGGGCCTAGGCAGCACAGATACGCAGTATTTT.

The chain couples TRBV13 to TRBJ2-2, with TRBD2 identical over 11 bases. Looked up from germline, CDR1 is PRHDT and CDR2 is FYEKMQ (reference sequence). V was pared by 3 bases and J by 1 base, with 1 base of the junction left unmatched. The CDR3 spans 16 residues. As DNA, the CDR3 is TGTGCCAGCAGCTTTGGGACTAGCGGGAACACCGGGGAGCTGTTTTTT. Its protein is CASSFGTSGNTGELFF.

DNA of the CDR3: TGCAGTGCCAGTAGCGGCTACGAGCAGTACTTC. Its protein is CSASSGYEQYF. The chain employs TRBV20-1 and TRBJ2-7, with D perhaps matching TRBD2 (6 bases). Germline V CDR1 and CDR2: DFQATT, SNEGSKA (reference sequence). The ends were cut back, 6 bases at V and 3 bases at J, with 9 bases in the middle. The CDR3 sequence is 11 residues long.

The chain couples TRBV2 to TRBJ1-5; D perhaps matches TRBD1 (5 bases). V was shortened by 1 base and J by 2 bases, with 9 bases between the two germline ends. CDR1 is SNHLY and CDR2 is FYNNEI in the germline V gene. The CDR3 runs to 15 residues. As DNA, the CDR3 is TGTGCCAGCAGTGAAGAGTTCAGGGGCAATCAGCCCCAGCATTTT. It encodes CASSEEFRGNQPQHF.

This chain joins TRBV6-6 and TRBJ1-4; 8 bases align to TRBD1. The V and J ends lost 5 bases and 4 bases, in that order; junction bases with no gene match: 3. There are 14 residues in the CDR3. The germline V gene encodes CDR1 MNHNY and CDR2 SVGAGI (reference sequence). CDR3 DNA sequence: TGTGCCAGCAGTCGGGACAGGTTTAATGAAAAACTGTTTTTT. It is translated as CASSRDRFNEKLFF.

The chain combines TRBV5-6 with TRBJ2-7; TRBD1 matches 7 bases. Germline V gene sequence: CDR1 SGHDT, CDR2 YYEEEE. V lost 4 bases and J lost 3; bases outside the gene matches: 10. The CDR3 spans 15 residues. The CDR3 DNA is TGTGCCAGCAGCCCACAGGGGTTCAAACTCTACGAGCAGTACTTC. It yields the protein CASSPQGFKLYEQYF.

The chain recombines TRBV2 with TRBJ2-7; TRBD2 might be the D (7 bases). Germline assignment: CDR1 SNHLY and CDR2 FYNNEI. CDR3 length equals 11 residues. Trimming removed 9 bases from V and 6 bases from J, with 12 bases in between. The CDR3, as DNA: TGTGCCAGTTCTAGGGGGGGCGAGCAGTACGTC. Amino acids: CASSRGGEQYV.

The rearrangement joins TRBV27 to TRBJ2-3; 7 bases align to TRBD1. Germline V CDR1 and CDR2: MNHEY, SMNVEV (reference sequence). Unmatched junction bases numbered 12, after V lost 6 bases and J lost 3 bases. The CDR3 totals 16 residues. The CDR3 DNA reads TGTGCCAGCAGCTCTCGGACAGGTATGAGGACAGATACGCAGTATTTT. Amino acids: CASSSRTGMRTDTQYF.

The chain links TRBV2 to TRBJ2-1; 10 bases align to TRBD2. Germline loops: CDR1 SNHLY, CDR2 FYNNEI. V was pared by 9 bases and J by 6 bases, with 11 bases of the junction left unmatched. The CDR3 is 15 residues long. In nucleotides, the CDR3 is TGTGCCAGTATACTAGGACTAGCGGCAATCAATGAGCAGTTCTTC. Translation: CASILGLAAINEQFF. The full variable domain, rest sourced from reference TRBV2 and TRBJ2-1, is EPEVTQTPSHQVTQMGQEVILRCVPISNHLYFYWYRQILGQKVEFLVSFYNNEISEKSEIFDDQFSVERPDGSNFTLKIRSTKLEDSAMYFCASILGLAAINEQFFGPGTRLTVL.

Only a few counts were recorded for this clone. The V call is TRBV19, the J call TRBJ1-2; possible D gene TRBD1, 5 bases. Germline values: CDR1 LNHDA, CDR2 SQIVND (reference sequence). V was clipped by 6 bases and J by 2 bases, with 13 bases between them. The CDR3 spans 14 residues. In DNA, the CDR3 is TGTGCCAGTAGATCAGACAGTTGGAACTATGGCTACACCTTC. It is translated as CASRSDSWNYGYTF.

The chain combines TRBV7-2 with TRBJ1-6; TRBD1 matches 10 bases. J was trimmed by 14 bases and V by 2 bases; bases with no gene match: 9. Germline V lookup: CDR1 SGHTA, CDR2 FQGNSA. The CDR3 has 15 residues. In DNA, the CDR3 is TGTGCCAGCAGCTTATCCCGGGGACAGGGGACCTCCCTCCACTTT. Translation gives CASSLSRGQGTSLHF. Variable domain in full (rest from reference TRBV7-2 and TRBJ1-6): GAGVSQSPSNKVTEKGKDVELRCDPISGHTALYWYRQSLGQGLEFLIYFQGNSAPDKSGLPSDRFSAERTGGSVSTLTIQRTQQEDSAVYLCASSLSRGQGTSLHFGNGTRLTVT.

The chain combines TRBV29-1 with TRBJ1-2; the D gene is possibly TRBD1 (6 bases). Per the germline V gene, CDR1 is SQVTM and CDR2 is ANQGSEA. CDR3 size: 13 residues. V was clipped by 6 bases and J by 8 bases, with 19 bases between them. CDR3 in DNA: TGCAGCGTGGCGAACGGACAGTTACTAGGCTACACCTTC. Protein: CSVANGQLLGYTF.

This rearrangement joins TRBV5-4 to TRBJ2-7; the match to TRBD1 covers 8 bases. Germline CDR1 is SGHNT and CDR2 is YYREEE (reference sequence). The CDR3 contains 13 residues. The J segment lost 3 bases and the V segment lost 4 bases, leaving 3 bases of the junction unmatched. The CDR3 bases are TGTGCCAGCAGCCCAGACAGGGGCTACGAGCAGTACTTC. It yields the protein CASSPDRGYEQYF.

The chain couples TRBV19 to TRBJ2-3; 11 positions agree with TRBD2. This CDR3 is built from 16 residues. Germline assignment: CDR1 LNHDA and CDR2 SQIVND (reference sequence). V dropped 5 bases and J dropped 2; count of bases not matched to a gene: 6. The CDR3 region has the DNA TGTGCCAGTAGTTTACTAGCGGGAGCAAACACAGATACGCAGTATTTT. It specifies CASSLLAGANTDTQYF. Filled out from reference TRBV19 and TRBJ2-3, the complete variable domain reads DGGITQSPKYLFRKEGQNVTLSCEQNLNHDAMYWYRQDPGQGLRLIYYSQIVNDFQKGDIAEGYSVSREKKESFPLTVTSAQKNPTAFYLCASSLLAGANTDTQYFGPGTRLTVL.

J is TRBJ2-7 and V is TRBV15; 8 bases map to TRBD1. V trimming: 5 bases; J trimming: 4 bases; junction bases outside the gene matches: 10. The CDR3 spans 15 residues. The germline V gene has CDR1 LNHNV and CDR2 YYDKDF (reference sequence). CDR3: CATSAGRQGSYEQYF. In nucleotides, the CDR3 is TGTGCCACCAGCGCAGGGAGACAGGGGTCATACGAGCAGTACTTC.

This clone was counted a few times. The chain links TRBV7-2 to TRBJ2-1; TRBD1 agrees at 7 bases. Germline CDR1 is SGHTA and CDR2 is FQGNSA. Trimming removed 1 base from V and 6 bases from J; junction bases left unmatched: 3. The CDR3 runs to 14 residues. For the CDR3, the DNA is TGTGCCAGCAGCTTAGTGGGACAGCCCAATGAGCAGTTCTTC. Its translation: CASSLVGQPNEQFF. Together with reference TRBV7-2 and TRBJ2-1, the CDR3 gives the full variable domain: GAGVSQSPSNKVTEKGKDVELRCDPISGHTALYWYRQSLGQGLEFLIYFQGNSAPDKSGLPSDRFSAERTGGSVSTLTIQRTQQEDSAVYLCASSLVGQPNEQFFGPGTRLTVL.

V is TRBV2 and J is TRBJ2-3; TRBD2 aligns across 8 bases. From germline, CDR1 is SNHLY and CDR2 FYNNEI. V shed 1 base and J 5 bases; nucleotides not matched to a gene: 11. The CDR3 totals 17 residues. CDR3 region: CASSEVRGGPPKDTQYF. The CDR3 nucleotides are TGTGCCAGCAGTGAAGTTCGGGGGGGACCGCCTAAAGATACGCAGTATTTT. The variable domain in full, with the rest retrieved from reference TRBV2 and TRBJ2-3, is EPEVTQTPSHQVTQMGQEVILRCVPISNHLYFYWYRQILGQKVEFLVSFYNNEISEKSEIFDDQFSVERPDGSNFTLKIRSTKLEDSAMYFCASSEVRGGPPKDTQYFGPGTRLTVL.

The count of this clone is one. V is TRBV7-2 and J is TRBJ1-1; D is ambiguous. Trimming cost V 6 bases and J 2 bases, with 10 bases left between them. The CDR3 loop spans 13 amino acids. CDR1 is SGHTA and CDR2 is FQGNSA in the germline V gene. This CDR3 reads CASSYGRNTEAFF. The CDR3 DNA reads TGTGCCAGCAGTTACGGTAGAAACACTGAAGCTTTCTTT.

The chain employs TRBV11-2 and TRBJ1-1; 7 bases fit TRBD1. V was pared by 2 bases and J by 5 bases, with 2 bases of the junction left unmatched. CDR3 length equals 13 residues. Germline V gene sequence: CDR1 SGHAT, CDR2 FQNNGV. CDR3 sequence reads: CASSLSGGTEAFF. The DNA for the CDR3 is TGTGCCAGCAGCTTATCAGGGGGTACTGAAGCTTTCTTT.

This chain joins TRBV2 and TRBJ2-1; D gene ambiguous. There are 13 residues in the CDR3. With 8 bases removed from V and 2 bases from J, the gap between germline ends came to 10 bases. Germline assignment: CDR1 SNHLY and CDR2 FYNNEI. The CDR3 is CASSLAAYNEQFF. The CDR3 DNA is TGTGCCAGCTCTCTGGCAGCCTACAATGAGCAGTTCTTC. Complete variable domain (other parts from reference TRBV2 and TRBJ2-1): EPEVTQTPSHQVTQMGQEVILRCVPISNHLYFYWYRQILGQKVEFLVSFYNNEISEKSEIFDDQFSVERPDGSNFTLKIRSTKLEDSAMYFCASSLAAYNEQFFGPGTRLTVL.